This entry lists 6 T cell receptor beta chains sequenced from one sample in a study of siplizumab effects on memory and regulatory T cells. Assay: immunoSEQ multiplex PCR; the TCRdb copy retains only in-frame clones and omits some. The sample lists under 85,000 clones, approximately 89% occurring once. The specimen sequenced was Tregs sorted from blood. These TCRs come from a human donor in good health.

Remarks on this clone: The same CDR3 can be traced to other DNA sequences in this sample. This chain connects TRBV19 to TRBJ1-1; D gene ambiguous. From germline, CDR1 is LNHDA and CDR2 SQIVND (reference sequence). V was trimmed by 1 base and J by 0 bases, leaving 6 bases between them. The CDR3 covers 14 residues. CDR3 protein: CASSIVGVNTEAFF. In DNA, the CDR3 is TGTGCCAGTAGTATAGTTGGGGTGAACACTGAAGCTTTCTTT. The variable domain in full, with the rest retrieved from reference TRBV19 and TRBJ1-1, is DGGITQSPKYLFRKEGQNVTLSCEQNLNHDAMYWYRQDPGQGLRLIYYSQIVNDFQKGDIAEGYSVSREKKESFPLTVTSAQKNPTAFYLCASSIVGVNTEAFFGQGTRLTVV.

CDR3 nucleotides: TGTGCCAGTAGTATAAACAGGGCTGAACAGCCCCAGCATTTT. This encodes CASSINRAEQPQHF. The chain employs TRBV19 and TRBJ1-5, with a weak D call TRBD1 (6 bases). Germline lookup yields CDR1 LNHDA and CDR2 SQIVND (reference sequence). This CDR3 region has 14 residues. The germline V and J ends were trimmed by 2 bases and 7 bases, with 12 bases remaining between them.

The chain combines TRBV12-5 with TRBJ1-5, with 7 nucleotides matching TRBD1. J lost 6 bases, V lost 0 bases, and 14 bases had no gene match. Per germline, CDR1 LGHNT and CDR2 FRNRAP. The CDR3 totals 18 residues. The CDR3 region is CASGLVVGEGGRGQPQHF. The CDR3 DNA reads TGTGCTAGTGGTTTGGTAGTGGGAGAAGGGGGCCGAGGTCAGCCCCAGCATTTT.

The V and J genes are TRBV7-9 and TRBJ2-5; maybe TRBD1 (5 bases). The V gene lost 3 bases and the J gene lost 3 bases, with 5 bases spanning the gap. Germline values: CDR1 SEHNR, CDR2 FQNEAQ (reference sequence). CDR3 length equals 12 residues. The CDR3 region is CASSLTEETQYF. The CDR3 region has the DNA TGTGCCAGCAGCTTGACAGAAGAGACCCAGTACTTC.

V gene TRBV5-1 combines with J gene TRBJ1-6, with 7 bases identical to TRBD1. This CDR3 has 15 amino acids. The V gene end was trimmed by 0 bases and the J gene end by 9 bases; junction bases not matched to a gene: 6. The V gene's germline CDR1 is SGHRS and CDR2 YFSETQ. CDR3 nucleotide sequence: TGCGCCAGCAGCTTGGGACAGGGCGTTTCTTCACCCCTCCACTTT. Amino acids: CASSLGQGVSSPLHF. Drawing the rest from reference TRBV5-1 and TRBJ1-6, the complete variable domain is KAGVTQTPRYLIKTRGQQVTLSCSPISGHRSVSWYQQTPGQGLQFLFEYFSETQRNKGNFPGRFSGRQFSNSRSEMNVSTLELGDSALYLCASSLGQGVSSPLHFGNGTRLTVT.

The CDR3 here is CASSGWDRGVSTEAFF. The CDR3 DNA follows: TGCGCCAGCAGCGGTTGGGACAGGGGAGTATCAACTGAAGCTTTCTTT. The gene calls are TRBV5-1 and TRBJ1-1, with 10 bases lining up with TRBD1. Losses at the gene ends were 4 bases for V and 5 bases for J; bases not matched to a gene: 11. CDR3 size: 16 residues. Germline V gives CDR1 SGHRS, CDR2 YFSETQ.